Described below is a single T cell receptor beta chain sequence and its context. This entry belongs to a study of blood T cell repertoires in COVID-19. As processed by the authors: Reference gene primer amplification gave nucleated cell count estimates. Method: immunoSEQ multiplex PCR; TCRdb's copy keeps in-frame clones and lacks some. That table is the source of V, J and clone size, and D and trimming were worked out from the DNA. The table lists roughly 450,000 clones, around 91% of them singletons. Cohort 3 recovered donors had two negative PCRs, clearance, or symptom resolution. Germline lookup yields CDR1 SGHTA and CDR2 FQGNSA. CDR3 length: 13 residues. Between the trimmed V and J ends, which lost 2 bases and 5 bases, there was a span of 6 bases.

Sample: PBMCs or T cells enriched from blood (not recorded which). V usage is TRBV7-2 and J usage is TRBJ2-2; D ambiguous. This TCR was recovered from a man between 18 and 35 years old who had recovered from COVID-19. The CDR3 bases are TGTGCCAGCAGCTTACTCCGTACCGGGGAGCTGTTTTTT. Translation gives CASSLLRTGELFF. The variable domain in full, completed from reference TRBV7-2 and TRBJ2-2, reads GAGVSQSPSNKVTEKGKDVELRCDPISGHTALYWYRQSLGQGLEFLIYFQGNSAPDKSGLPSDRFSAERTGGSVSTLTIQRTQQEDSAVYLCASSLLRTGELFFGEGSRLTVL.